This T cell receptor beta chain was identified during a study of human T cells and chemical hapten exposure. As for the study in general: Researchers reported sensitizing a roughly 2 cm by roughly 2 cm upper inner arm skin site with 2% DPC.

The library put unique molecular identifiers onto individual cDNA molecules. Using its own MiXCR run on the RACE reads, TCRdb lists one record per CDR3 protein. Among about 84,000 distinct CDR3 sequences listed, about 9.4% were seen once. With regard to this clonotype: Its specificity is not known.

The CDR3 consists of 14 residues. Germline assignment: CDR1 MDHEN and CDR2 SYDVKM. V lost 7 bases and J 4 bases, leaving 16 bases between the germline ends. General study findings and limits: Counts of expanded TCRs (at PT1) showed a positive correlation with patch test score. Donors, who had alopecia, may show an immune response that differs from healthy people's.

Noted time point: patch test 2, 6 weeks after DPC sensitization. Treatment of the sample: therapeutic diphenylcyclopropenone sensitization with weekly scalp DPC. The clonotype originates from a woman aged 45 to 65 with alopecia areata. Some clones in this sample may be carry-over from other donors' samples. The chain links TRBV28 to TRBJ1-2; D is uncertain. Material: whole blood, obtained in connection with sensitization to the hapten diphenylcyclopropenone (DPC). The CDR3 here is CASIKMGNLYGYTF. The CDR3 DNA reads as TGTGCCAGCATTAAGATGGGGAATCTCTATGGCTACACCTTC.